This T cell receptor (beta chain) was captured in a study of monozygotic twins with inflammatory bowel disease. TCRdb re-analyzed the 5' RACE reads; it lists each CDR3 protein once, without DNA. This sample lists approximately 420,000 distinct CDR3 sequences; its ten largest clones have around 2.5%. Concerning this clonotype: Its antigen is still unknown.

The CDR3 consists of 12 residues. Findings and caveats of the study: Patient-specific immunosuppressive treatments may have made repertoires more variable.

The gene calls are TRBV21-1 and TRBJ1-1. TRBV21-1 is marked as a pseudogene. This clonotype originated in a human donor with ulcerative colitis or Crohn's disease, or a healthy co-twin of an affected twin (not recorded which). Input material: blood. CDR3 in amino acids: CRSEGSNTEAFF.